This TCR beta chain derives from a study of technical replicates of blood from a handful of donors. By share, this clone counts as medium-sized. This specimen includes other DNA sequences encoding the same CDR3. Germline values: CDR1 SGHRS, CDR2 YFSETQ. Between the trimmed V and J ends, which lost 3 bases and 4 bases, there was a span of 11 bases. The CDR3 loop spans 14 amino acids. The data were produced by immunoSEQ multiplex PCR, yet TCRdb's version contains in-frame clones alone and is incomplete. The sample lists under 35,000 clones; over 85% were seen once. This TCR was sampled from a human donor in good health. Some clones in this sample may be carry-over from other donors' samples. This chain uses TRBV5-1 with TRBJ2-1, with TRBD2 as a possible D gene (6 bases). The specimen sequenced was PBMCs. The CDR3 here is CASSSSGAYNEQFF. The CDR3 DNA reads TGCGCCAGCAGCTCCTCGGGAGCGTACAATGAGCAGTTCTTC.